The clone carrying this T cell receptor beta chain has a count of ten or more. Its antigen is still unknown. CDR3-region Arm-PCR and iRepertoire HTBI primers produced the TCR beta libraries. TCRdb reprocessed the multiplex PCR reads via MiXCR and lists one record per CDR3 protein. In the table there are around 450,000 distinct CDR3 sequences, 15% to 20% of which are singletons. Trimming cost V 5 bases and J 4 bases, with 17 bases left between them. The CDR3 is 14 amino acids. Germline V gives CDR1 DFQATT, CDR2 SNEGSKA (reference sequence). Time point of the sample: newly diagnosed GD, antithyroid drugs for less than 3 months. The TCR library was made from RNA extracted from PBMCs. The source of the sample is a study of regulatory T cells in long-lasting Graves disease. Whole-study findings and limits: Small sample size may have lowered accuracy.

This sample was also put to use in a study of T cells in Graves' hyperthyroidism and ophthalmopathy. Turning to that study: Clinicians diagnosed patients from clinical symptoms, serum thyroxine and TRAb, thyroid ultrasound and orbital computed tomography.

The V gene is TRBV20-1, the J gene TRBJ2-5; D not certain. The sequencing used peripheral blood mononuclear cells (PBMCs), collected at new diagnosis, from a patient treated with antithyroid drugs. The sequence was collected from a man in his forties with Graves disease. The CDR3 here is CSAGVLADRETQYF. In DNA form, the CDR3 reads TGCAGTGCTGGCGTCTTGGCGGATAGAGAGACCCAGTACTTC.